The clone carrying this TCR beta chain was seen more than once but under ten times. Its antigen remains unidentified. The sample comes from a study of post-analysis software for immune sequencing data. Notes on the study in general: Controls' normalized Chao1 diversity significantly exceeded that of multiple sclerosis patients. Samples prepared in the same batch strongly co-clustered by F measure. Compared with controls, patients had more of 4 to 6 TRBV segments, including TRBV5-6, TRBV5-1 and TRBV20-1.

Presence of unique molecular identifiers characterized the TCR beta cDNA libraries. It was from roughly 1 to 10 million T cells that 500,000 or so cDNA molecules came. TCRdb processed the PCR reads anew with MiXCR; each CDR3 protein has one entry. The sample has approximately 400,000 distinct CDR3 sequences; around a third are singletons. The CDR3 runs 16 residues. The germline V gene encodes CDR1 SGHVS and CDR2 FQNEAQ. V lost 1 base, J lost 2 bases, and 12 bases lay in between. Sequencing was carried out using blood. The chain carries TRBV7-8 and TRBJ1-5, with D tentatively TRBD1 (5 bases). The receptor's source is a girl between 10 and 17 years old with multiple sclerosis. CDR3 nucleotides: TGTGCCAGCAGCTTAGTAGTAGGGGAGGGCAATCAGCCCCAGCATTTT. Translation gives CASSLVVGEGNQPQHF.